The 24 T cell receptor beta chains below come from one sample, sequenced in a study of T cell changes during pregnancy in multiple sclerosis. Sequenced by immunoSEQ multiplex PCR; TCRdb stores in-frame clones only, minus some. The sample shows 45,000 to 70,000 clones, 80% to 95% of them seen only once. This material consisted of CD4+ T cells from peripheral blood mononuclear cells, taken after pregnancy. The receptors originated from a female donor with multiple sclerosis, enrolled in a pregnancy study.

This clone occurred a few times. The V and J genes are TRBV6-5 and TRBJ2-1; TRBD1 aligns across 7 bases. Trimming removed 5 bases from V and 6 bases from J; junction bases left unmatched: 7. Germline V gene lookup returns CDR1 MNHEY and CDR2 SVGAGI. The CDR3 covers 14 residues. For the CDR3, the DNA is TGTGCCAGCAGTGCCGGGACAGCGGTCAATGAGCAGTTCTTC. It yields the protein CASSAGTAVNEQFF.

The CDR3 DNA reads as TGTGCCAGCAGTGAGGCAGGGTCAATTGAAGCTTTCTTT. Residues: CASSEAGSIEAFF. This chain links TRBV2 with TRBJ1-1, with a possible D match to TRBD1 (5 bases). CDR3 length: 13 residues. Deletions cut 3 bases from V and 7 bases from J, with 12 bases between. From germline, CDR1 is SNHLY and CDR2 FYNNEI.

The CDR3 sequence: CASSEGAGNSPLHF. As DNA, the CDR3 is TGTGCCAGCAGCGAGGGGGCGGGGAATTCACCCCTCCACTTT. The J gene is TRBJ1-6, the V gene TRBV9, with 7 positions matching TRBD1. There are 14 residues in the CDR3. Looked up from germline, CDR1 is SGDLS and CDR2 is YYNGEE. Trimming at V came to 3 bases and at J to 7 bases, leaving 4 bases not matched to a gene.

This chain connects TRBV6-5 to TRBJ1-2; D not resolved. The length of the CDR3 is 14 residues. Germline loops: CDR1 MNHEY, CDR2 SVGAGI. Trimming removed 2 bases at V and 2 bases at J, with 9 bases between. This CDR3 is CASSYGRSNYGYTF. The CDR3 bases are TGTGCCAGCAGTTACGGCCGCTCGAACTATGGCTACACCTTC.

The J gene is TRBJ1-1, the V gene TRBV28; D gene uncertain. The ends were cut back, 3 bases at V and 1 base at J, with 9 bases in the middle. CDR3 length: 14 amino acids. CDR1 MDHEN and CDR2 SYDVKM come from the germline V gene. The CDR3 spells CASSLATQNTEAFF. CDR3 nucleotide sequence: TGTGCCAGCAGTTTGGCCACACAGAACACTGAAGCTTTCTTT.

The chain is built from TRBV15 and TRBJ2-7; D is undetermined. Germline V gene lookup returns CDR1 LNHNV and CDR2 YYDKDF (reference sequence). V was trimmed by 0 bases and J by 4 bases, leaving 4 bases between them. The CDR3 extends over 12 amino acids. CDR3 region: CATSRDSYEQYF. CDR3 DNA: TGTGCCACCAGCAGAGACTCTTACGAGCAGTACTTC.

The chain couples TRBV5-4 to TRBJ1-1, with TRBD1 identical over 7 bases. J gave up 5 bases and V 2 bases, and 9 bases lay outside the gene matches. Germline V gene data show CDR1 as SGHNT and CDR2 as YYREEE (reference sequence). The CDR3 covers 15 residues. CDR3 coding DNA: TGTGCCAGCAGCTTTCAAGGGGGCGGGGTGACTGAAGCTTTCTTT. As protein: CASSFQGGGVTEAFF.

This chain joins TRBV2 and TRBJ1-1; 7 bases are shared with TRBD1. This CDR3 spans 14 amino acids. Germline CDR1 SNHLY, CDR2 FYNNEI. After removal of 1 base from V and 5 bases from J, the junction contained 4 bases not matched to a gene. The DNA of the CDR3 is TGTGCCAGCAGTGAAGGGGGCAGGGGGACTGAAGCTTTCTTT. This encodes CASSEGGRGTEAFF.

CDR3 DNA: TGTGCCAGCAGCTCCGGGACAGGGGGTTTAGAGACCCAGTACTTC. Translating it yields CASSSGTGGLETQYF. V usage is TRBV11-3 and J usage is TRBJ2-5; 11 nucleotides align to TRBD1. With V trimmed by 4 bases and J by 4 bases, 5 bases remained unmatched. Germline V gives CDR1 SGHNT, CDR2 YENEEA. The CDR3 runs 15 residues.

This rearrangement joins TRBV7-2 to TRBJ1-1, with TRBD1 as a possible D gene (6 bases). Trimming removed 4 bases at V and 7 bases at J, with 13 bases between. This CDR3 region has 13 residues. The germline gives CDR1 SGHTA, CDR2 FQGNSA. The CDR3 spells CASSSYQQGEAFF. CDR3 nucleotide sequence: TGTGCCAGCAGCTCCTACCAACAGGGTGAAGCTTTCTTT. Variable domain in full (rest from reference TRBV7-2 and TRBJ1-1): GAGVSQSPSNKVTEKGKDVELRCDPISGHTALYWYRQSLGQGLEFLIYFQGNSAPDKSGLPSDRFSAERTGGSVSTLTIQRTQQEDSAVYLCASSSYQQGEAFFGQGTRLTVV.

The chain couples TRBV15 to TRBJ1-6; tentative D call: TRBD1 (5 bases). V lost 6 bases to trimming and J lost 6 bases, with 9 bases between them. In germline, CDR1 is LNHNV, CDR2 YYDKDF (reference sequence). This CDR3 is 13 amino acids long. This chain's CDR3 is CATRGQSNSPLHF. CDR3 bases: TGTGCCACCAGGGGGCAGAGTAATTCACCCCTCCACTTT.

The chain is built from TRBV12-5 and TRBJ1-2; unclear D gene. The ends were cut back, 7 bases at V and 4 bases at J, with 13 bases in the middle. Germline values: CDR1 LGHNT, CDR2 FRNRAP. This CDR3 contains 13 residues. The CDR3 sequence: CASAMGPAYGYTF. The CDR3 DNA is TGTGCTAGTGCCATGGGCCCGGCCTATGGCTACACCTTC.

The rearrangement links TRBV7-8 to TRBJ2-1; 7 positions agree with TRBD2. Germline assignment: CDR1 SGHVS and CDR2 FQNEAQ. Germline trimming cut 5 bases from V and 4 bases from J; bases unmatched to any gene: 11. The CDR3 runs 16 residues. In nucleotides, the CDR3 is TGTGCCAGCAGCGCGCCCGGGACTACCCGGTACAATGAGCAGTTCTTC. Residues: CASSAPGTTRYNEQFF.

J is TRBJ1-5 and V is TRBV5-1; perhaps TRBD1 as D (5 bases). V lost 0 bases, J lost 0 bases, and 7 bases lay in between. There are 15 residues in the CDR3. CDR1 is SGHRS and CDR2 is YFSETQ in the germline V gene. CDR3: CASSLEGNSNQPQHF. The CDR3 region has the DNA TGCGCCAGCAGCTTGGAGGGGAATAGCAATCAGCCCCAGCATTTT.

This clone appeared a single time. The chain has TRBV7-2 and TRBJ1-2; 9 bases are shared with TRBD1. The CDR3 is 15 residues long. V was pared by 5 bases and J by 6 bases, with 10 bases of the junction left unmatched. CDR1 and CDR2 from the germline V gene are SGHTA and FQGNSA. CDR3 region: CASSLDNRGPNGYTF. DNA for the CDR3: TGTGCCAGCAGCCTAGACAACAGGGGGCCGAATGGCTACACCTTC.

In this sample, this clone turned up once. The J gene is TRBJ2-7, the V gene TRBV18; maybe TRBD2 (5 bases). V gave up 6 bases and J gave up 3 bases, with 9 bases separating them. CDR1 is KGHSH, CDR2 LQKENI, per germline. CDR3 size: 12 residues. The CDR3 protein is CASSPGVYEQYF. The CDR3 nucleotides are TGTGCCAGCTCCCCCGGGGTCTACGAGCAGTACTTC.

The chain is built from TRBV7-9 and TRBJ1-5; 9 nucleotides align to TRBD1. Germline CDR1 reads SEHNR; CDR2 reads FQNEAQ (reference sequence). The CDR3 spans 15 residues. Trimming cost V 5 bases and J 5 bases; bases outside gene matches: 7. The CDR3 coding sequence is TGTGCCAGCAGCGACAGGGGGGGGCAAGATCAGCCCCAGCATTTT. This encodes CASSDRGGQDQPQHF.

V gene TRBV12-5 combines with J gene TRBJ1-5, with D unresolved. Trimming stripped 3 bases from V and 6 bases from J, with 9 bases between. Germline CDR1 LGHNT, CDR2 FRNRAP. The CDR3 length is 13 residues. The CDR3 loop reads CASGFGPGQPQHF. CDR3 coding DNA: TGTGCTAGTGGTTTTGGTCCGGGTCAGCCCCAGCATTTT. Full variable domain (rest looked up from reference TRBV12-5 and TRBJ1-5): DARVTQTPRHKVTEMGQEVTMRCQPILGHNTVFWYRQTMMQGLELLAYFRNRAPLDDSGMPKDRFSAEMPDATLATLKIQPSEPRDSAVYFCASGFGPGQPQHFGDGTRLSIL.

The chain couples TRBV5-5 to TRBJ2-7; the match to TRBD2 covers 8 bases. V was pared by 4 bases and J by 5 bases, with 5 bases of the junction left unmatched. The germline gives CDR1 SGHKS, CDR2 YYEKEE (reference sequence). There are 13 residues in the CDR3. CDR3 in amino acids: CASSPAGGHEQYF. CDR3 sequence (DNA): TGTGCCAGCAGCCCGGCGGGGGGCCACGAGCAGTACTTC.

This chain connects TRBV4-1 to TRBJ2-3; TRBD1 matches at 9 bases. CDR1 is MGHRA and CDR2 is YSYEKL in the germline V gene. The CDR3 covers 17 residues. J gave up 0 bases and V 2 bases, and 6 bases lay outside the gene matches. The CDR3 is CASSQYLTGGSTDTQYF. The CDR3 region has the DNA TGCGCCAGCAGCCAATACCTGACAGGGGGTAGCACAGATACGCAGTATTTT.

The chain carries TRBV7-6 and TRBJ2-3, with 11 bases lining up with TRBD2. This CDR3 comprises 16 residues. Germline lookup yields CDR1 SGHVS and CDR2 FNYEAQ. Losses at the gene ends were 6 bases for V and 6 bases for J; bases not matched to a gene: 11. This chain's CDR3 is CASSLTSGGRRDTQYF. The CDR3, as DNA: TGTGCCAGCAGTCTTACTAGCGGGGGACGCCGGGATACGCAGTATTTT.

The V gene is TRBV4-3, the J gene TRBJ2-3; D call uncertain. The CDR3 runs 18 residues. CDR1 and CDR2 from the germline V gene are LGHNA and YSLEER. Trimming left V 0 bases short and J 1 base short, with 17 bases between. CDR3 protein: CASSQDLGPLTGTDTQYF. The CDR3 DNA reads TGCGCCAGCAGCCAAGATCTAGGTCCTCTAACTGGCACAGATACGCAGTATTTT.

The CDR3 loop reads CASSPQTSSEEQYF. Written as DNA, the CDR3 is TGTGCCAGCAGCCCTCAGACTTCTTCTGAGGAGCAGTACTTC. The chain combines TRBV7-2 with TRBJ2-7; no firm D call. The CDR3 is made up of 14 amino acids. Germline CDR1 SGHTA, CDR2 FQGNSA. V was clipped by 5 bases and J by 7 bases, with 18 bases between them.

The V and J genes are TRBV19 and TRBJ1-2, with TRBD1 identical over 9 bases. J gave up 5 bases and V 1 base, and 8 bases lay outside the gene matches. The CDR3 runs to 16 residues. Germline V CDR1 and CDR2: LNHDA, SQIVND (reference sequence). The chain's CDR3 is CASSIGSGTGKYGYTF. Written as DNA, the CDR3 is TGTGCCAGTAGTATAGGATCCGGGACAGGGAAGTATGGCTACACCTTC.